This TCR beta chain was documented in a study of CD8 T cells in ankylosing spondylitis. Whole-study findings and limits: Seemingly distinctive of ankylosing spondylitis blood was a TCR beta motif formed by eight highly homologous variants. It was reported that disease-linked clones were significantly enriched in matched ankylosing spondylitis synovial fluid.

There are 16 residues in the CDR3. The ends lost 6 bases at V and 5 bases at J; junction bases unmatched: 10. Looked up from germline, CDR1 is SGHAT and CDR2 is FQNNGV. TCRdb passed the 5' RACE reads through MiXCR, listing each CDR3 protein once. The sample has 130,000 or so distinct CDR3 sequences, 7% seen once. This clonotype was found many times. Its antigen is unidentified. This sequence joins TRBV11-2 and TRBJ2-3; 11 bases agree with TRBD2. The source is a male donor with ankylosing spondylitis or in good health (not recorded which). The sequencing input was blood, either unsorted or a sorted T cell fraction (not recorded which). The CDR3 spells CASRPLSGGAQDTQYF. The CDR3 DNA is TGTGCCAGCAGACCTCTTAGCGGGGGGGCGCAAGATACGCAGTATTTT.